The 29 T cell receptor beta chains below come from one sample, sequenced in a study of shared clonotypes between healthy human individuals. Sequencing was performed with immunoSEQ multiplex PCR; in TCRdb, only in-frame clones are kept and a portion is missing. The data show a few hundred thousand clones, over 60% seen once. Specimen: memory CD4+ T cells sorted from blood. Subset in this sample: CD45RA-negative fraction. The source of these receptors is a man aged 25-45 years in good health.

V is TRBV5-1 and J is TRBJ2-3; D is uncertain. Per germline, CDR1 SGHRS and CDR2 YFSETQ. Trimming shortened V by 6 bases and J by 2 bases, and 16 bases separated the two germline ends. This CDR3 has 15 residues. The CDR3 here is CASMPGTLNTDTQYF. As DNA, the CDR3 is TGCGCCAGCATGCCCGGAACTCTTAACACAGATACGCAGTATTTT.

The V and J genes are TRBV18 and TRBJ2-6; 7 bases match TRBD1. The junction had 5 bases not matched to a gene; V was cut back by 3 bases and J by 0 bases. The CDR3 spans 17 residues. Germline V lookup: CDR1 KGHSH, CDR2 LQKENI. CDR3 nucleotides: TGTGCCAGCTCACCCGGGACAGTGGGCTCTGGGGCCAACGTCCTGACTTTC. It yields the protein CASSPGTVGSGANVLTF.

This chain joins TRBV19 and TRBJ2-6, with D possibly TRBD1 on 5 matching bases. The germline V gene encodes CDR1 LNHDA and CDR2 SQIVND (reference sequence). The CDR3 is made up of 13 amino acids. V shed 9 bases and J shed 2 bases, with 8 bases lying between them. CDR3 bases: TGTGCCAGCAGGGTTGCTGGGGCCAACGTCCTGACTTTC. The encoded protein is CASRVAGANVLTF.

This clone was seen a single time. The chain recombines TRBV5-1 with TRBJ2-1; D might be TRBD1 (5 bases). Germline CDR1 and CDR2: SGHRS and YFSETQ. V lost 1 base, J lost 4 bases, and 15 bases lay in between. This CDR3 region has 16 residues. CDR3 nucleotides: TGCGCCAGCAGCTTGTCTCCAGCGTCAGGGTACAATGAGCAGTTCTTC. This translates into CASSLSPASGYNEQFF. The variable domain in full, completed from reference TRBV5-1 and TRBJ2-1, reads KAGVTQTPRYLIKTRGQQVTLSCSPISGHRSVSWYQQTPGQGLQFLFEYFSETQRNKGNFPGRFSGRQFSNSRSEMNVSTLELGDSALYLCASSLSPASGYNEQFFGPGTRLTVL.

The CDR3 spells CASSLYRATNEQFF. The CDR3, as DNA: TGTGCCAGCAGCTTATATAGGGCCACCAATGAGCAGTTCTTC. This rearrangement joins TRBV7-2 to TRBJ2-1; D ambiguous. V was pared by 2 bases and J by 6 bases, with 11 bases between. The CDR3 extends over 14 amino acids. CDR1 is SGHTA and CDR2 is FQGNSA in the germline V gene.

The chain has TRBV5-1 and TRBJ2-5; perhaps D is TRBD1 or TRBD2 (7 bases each). V was trimmed by 5 bases and J by 0 bases, leaving 17 bases between them. The V gene's germline CDR1 is SGHRS and CDR2 YFSETQ. The length of the CDR3 is 16 residues. The CDR3 DNA sequence: TGCGCCAGCAGGGGAGGGGGCGCCTTGAACCAAGAGACCCAGTACTTC. Amino acid sequence: CASRGGGALNQETQYF.

This clone was found a few times. The chain links TRBV5-1 to TRBJ1-1; 7 nucleotides line up with TRBD1. The trim removed 4 bases at V and 1 base at J, leaving 7 bases unmatched. The CDR3 contains 15 residues. Germline V gene lookup returns CDR1 SGHRS and CDR2 YFSETQ. The chain's CDR3 is CASSPTGTANTEAFF. The CDR3 DNA reads as TGCGCCAGCAGCCCGACCGGGACAGCGAACACTGAAGCTTTCTTT.

This clone has a single count. The rearrangement links TRBV7-3 to TRBJ2-5, with TRBD2 matching over 13 bases. Germline CDR1 and CDR2: SGHTA and FQGTGA. This CDR3 contains 20 residues. V was pared by 2 bases and J by 5 bases, with 17 bases of the junction left unmatched. The CDR3 sequence: CASSLEPRTSGRSGHETQYF. In DNA, the CDR3 is TGTGCCAGCAGCTTAGAGCCCAGGACTAGCGGGAGAAGTGGCCACGAGACCCAGTACTTC.

The genes are TRBV19 and TRBJ1-1, with D hard to call. V was pared by 4 bases and J by 1 base, with 10 bases between. In germline, CDR1 is LNHDA, CDR2 SQIVND (reference sequence). The CDR3 length is 14 residues. The DNA for the CDR3 is TGTGCCAGTAGTAAGGGAGGGAAGAACACTGAAGCTTTCTTT. Translation: CASSKGGKNTEAFF.

The V gene is TRBV11-2, the J gene TRBJ2-5; 7 positions agree with TRBD1. V was clipped by 6 bases and J by 7 bases; unmatched bases: 8. This CDR3 comprises 13 residues. Germline CDR1 and CDR2: SGHAT and FQNNGV. Here the CDR3 reads CASSFTGEGTQYF. Written as DNA, the CDR3 is TGTGCCAGCAGTTTCACAGGGGAAGGGACCCAGTACTTC.

V usage is TRBV23-1 and J usage is TRBJ2-5, with 7 bases matching TRBD2. TRBV23-1 is an open reading frame, and its role is uncertain. The CDR3 sequence is 15 residues long. Losses at the gene ends were 3 bases for V and 5 bases for J; bases not matched to a gene: 9. CDR3 loop: CASSHMAGVVETQYF. In nucleotides, the CDR3 is TGCGCCAGCAGTCACATGGCGGGAGTGGTGGAGACCCAGTACTTC.

This clone was observed a handful of times. The V gene is TRBV5-6, the J gene TRBJ1-2, with 7 bases aligning to TRBD1. Trimming removed 4 bases from V and 4 bases from J; junction bases left unmatched: 4. The length of the CDR3 is 13 residues. Germline V gives CDR1 SGHDT, CDR2 YYEEEE. The CDR3 here is CASSEGQLYGYTF. As DNA, the CDR3 is TGTGCCAGCAGCGAGGGACAGCTCTATGGCTACACCTTC.

There are a few counts of this clone. The J gene is TRBJ1-2, the V gene TRBV6-6; D not certain. V was cut by 4 bases and J by 0 bases, with 9 bases left in between. Germline assignment: CDR1 MNHNY and CDR2 SVGAGI (reference sequence). The CDR3 runs 14 residues. CDR3 sequence (DNA): TGTGCCAGCAGTTCCGGACCTCCTAACTATGGCTACACCTTC. Residues: CASSSGPPNYGYTF.

The V call is TRBV29-1, the J call TRBJ2-3; D is possibly TRBD2 (6 bases). Trimming cost V 1 base and J 0 bases, with 8 bases left between them. The CDR3 consists of 14 residues. Germline V gene data show CDR1 as SQVTM and CDR2 as ANQGSEA. The CDR3 DNA is TGCAGCGTTGAAGGCCTAGCGAGCACAGATACGCAGTATTTT. Its protein is CSVEGLASTDTQYF.

This rearrangement joins TRBV4-3 to TRBJ2-3; D call uncertain. V was trimmed by 6 bases and J by 2 bases, leaving 12 bases between them. This CDR3 spans 14 amino acids. Germline V gene data show CDR1 as LGHNA and CDR2 as YSLEER. CDR3 residues: CASSGGGDTDTQYF. The CDR3, as DNA: TGCGCCAGCAGTGGCGGCGGAGACACAGATACGCAGTATTTT.

The chain recombines TRBV27 with TRBJ1-1; D gene uncertain. In germline, CDR1 is MNHEY, CDR2 SMNVEV (reference sequence). The V and J ends lost 6 bases and 1 base respectively, with 9 bases between them. This CDR3 spans 13 amino acids. CDR3 amino acids: CASRVLWNTEAFF. The CDR3 nucleotides read TGTGCCAGCAGGGTTCTCTGGAACACTGAAGCTTTCTTT.

This clone turned up a few times. This chain connects TRBV5-1 to TRBJ2-6; unclear D gene. The CDR3 runs to 15 residues. Germline values: CDR1 SGHRS, CDR2 YFSETQ. The ends were cut back, 2 bases at V and 3 bases at J, with 9 bases in the middle. CDR3 residues: CASSFSALGANVLTF. The CDR3 nucleotides read TGCGCCAGCAGCTTTTCAGCTCTTGGGGCCAACGTCCTGACTTTC.

This chain uses TRBV11-2 with TRBJ2-1, with 8 nucleotides matching TRBD1. This CDR3 spans 15 amino acids. V was clipped by 4 bases and J by 2 bases; unmatched bases: 4. Germline CDR1 is SGHAT and CDR2 is FQNNGV. CDR3 residues: CASSSQGDAYNEQFF. CDR3 nucleotides: TGTGCCAGCAGCTCACAGGGGGACGCCTACAATGAGCAGTTCTTC. The complete variable domain, with remaining parts taken from reference TRBV11-2 and TRBJ2-1, reads EAGVAQSPRYKIIEKRQSVAFWCNPISGHATLYWYQQILGQGPKLLIQFQNNGVVDDSQLPKDRFSAERLKGVDSTLKIQPAKLEDSAVYLCASSSQGDAYNEQFFGPGTRLTVL.

The rearrangement joins TRBV10-3 to TRBJ2-3, with 8 positions matching TRBD2. Germline V gene lookup returns CDR1 ENHRY and CDR2 SYGVKD. Losses at the gene ends were 10 bases for V and 0 bases for J; bases not matched to a gene: 6. The CDR3 is made up of 14 amino acids. DNA of the CDR3: TGTGCCACAGGACTAGCCCCTAGCACAGATACGCAGTATTTT. Protein product: CATGLAPSTDTQYF.

The chain is built from TRBV2 and TRBJ2-3; TRBD1 matches at 9 bases. V trimming: 3 bases; J trimming: 4 bases; junction bases outside the gene matches: 2. Germline loops: CDR1 SNHLY, CDR2 FYNNEI. The CDR3 has 14 amino acids. The CDR3 sequence is CASSDRDRADTQYF. DNA for the CDR3: TGTGCCAGCAGTGACCGGGACAGGGCAGATACGCAGTATTTT.

This sequence joins TRBV19 and TRBJ1-3, with unresolved D. Germline V lookup: CDR1 LNHDA, CDR2 SQIVND (reference sequence). Trimming stripped 8 bases from V and 3 bases from J, with 8 bases between. This CDR3 has 12 amino acids. The DNA of the CDR3 is TGTGCCAGTGGAGTCCATGGAAACACCATATATTTT. It yields the protein CASGVHGNTIYF.

This clone was detected once. The chain joins TRBV27 to TRBJ2-7; a weak D match, TRBD2 (6 bases). The CDR3 loop spans 13 amino acids. Germline-derived CDR1 and CDR2 are MNHEY and SMNVEV (reference sequence). V shed 6 bases and J shed 4 bases, with 13 bases lying between them. CDR3 sequence: CASSRGALYEQYF. The CDR3, as DNA: TGTGCCAGCAGCCGCGGGGCCCTTTACGAGCAGTACTTC.

The chain combines TRBV28 with TRBJ2-7; TRBD1 matches 8 bases. Per the germline V gene, CDR1 is MDHEN and CDR2 is SYDVKM. This CDR3 contains 14 residues. V dropped 3 bases and J dropped 7; count of bases not matched to a gene: 8. The CDR3 loop reads CASSLLDREREQYF. The CDR3 DNA follows: TGTGCCAGCAGTTTGTTGGACAGGGAGAGGGAGCAGTACTTC.

The sample holds a few counts of this clone. The V and J genes are TRBV7-2 and TRBJ2-1; D possibly corresponds to TRBD2 (5 bases). CDR1 is SGHTA and CDR2 is FQGNSA in the germline V gene. Between the trimmed V and J ends, which lost 5 bases and 6 bases, there was a span of 17 bases. CDR3 size: 15 residues. This chain's CDR3 is CASSGMVAKGNEQFF. In DNA, the CDR3 is TGTGCCAGCAGCGGGATGGTAGCGAAAGGCAATGAGCAGTTCTTC.

This chain joins TRBV21-1 and TRBJ1-2. TRBV21-1 is a documented pseudogene. This CDR3 region has 14 residues. CDR3 DNA: TGTGCCAGCAATAATACTCAGGGACCCTATGGCTACACCTTC. As protein: CASNNTQGPYGYTF.

This clone was observed a handful of times. The V and J genes are TRBV18 and TRBJ1-2; 7 bases are a match to TRBD1. From germline, CDR1 is KGHSH and CDR2 LQKENI. The CDR3 has 13 residues. V gave up 6 bases and J gave up 7 bases; unmatched junction bases: 8. In DNA form, the CDR3 reads TGTGCCAGCTCGCAAGACAGGGCGTCTGGCTACACCTTC. Translating gives CASSQDRASGYTF. Complete variable domain (other parts from reference TRBV18 and TRBJ1-2): NAGVMQNPRHLVRRRGQEARLRCSPMKGHSHVYWYRQLPEEGLKFMVYLQKENIIDESGMPKERFSAEFPKEGPSILRIQQVVRGDSAAYFCASSQDRASGYTFGSGTRLTVV.

The chain is built from TRBV7-9 and TRBJ2-5; D possibly matches TRBD1 or TRBD2 (5 bases each). CDR1 is SEHNR and CDR2 is FQNEAQ in the germline V gene (reference sequence). Between the trimmed V and J ends, which lost 1 base and 7 bases, there was a span of 16 bases. The CDR3 is 15 residues long. CDR3 in amino acids: CASSLGGTDSATQYF. The CDR3 region has the DNA TGTGCCAGCAGCTTAGGGGGGACGGACTCAGCGACCCAGTACTTC.

This chain joins TRBV7-9 and TRBJ1-3, with TRBD1 matching 10 bases. V was pared by 5 bases and J by 9 bases, with 4 bases of the junction left unmatched. Germline V gene data show CDR1 as SEHNR and CDR2 as FQNEAQ (reference sequence). The CDR3 is 13 amino acids. DNA for the CDR3: TGTGCCAGCAGCCCACGGACAGGGGGCACCATATATTTT. Translated: CASSPRTGGTIYF.

This clone showed up just a few times. The chain uses TRBV1 and TRBJ2-3; no check of the table's D call, TRBD2, against the DNA was made. TRBV1 has pseudogene status. This CDR3 contains 18 residues. Here the CDR3 reads CTSSQPGLAGGQGDTQYF. Written as DNA, the CDR3 is TGCACCAGCAGCCAACCGGGACTAGCGGGAGGGCAGGGAGATACGCAGTATTTT.